This T cell receptor (beta chain) was observed in a study of blood T cell repertoires in COVID-19. Study-wide context: In each case, the material was cDNA or gDNA derived from T cells, B-cell-depleted T cells, or PBMCs.

The CDR3 is 14 amino acids. CDR1 KGHSH and CDR2 LQKENI come from the germline V gene. The V end was cut by 2 bases, the J end by 6 bases, with 8 bases between. In the authors' workflow: It was from reference gene primer amplification that nucleated cell counts were estimated. Using immunoSEQ multiplex PCR, the repertoire was profiled, and TCRdb retains in-frame clones only, with some absent. Clonal size and the V and J genes are those of that table, whereas D and trimming came from the DNA. The repertoire has roughly 320,000 clones, approximately 85% of them found once; the top ten carry roughly 7%. V gene TRBV18 combines with J gene TRBJ1-6; D might be TRBD1 (5 bases). The sample taken for sequencing was peripheral blood. The receptor's source is a human donor in a cohort sampled during active COVID-19. CDR3 sequence (DNA): TGTGCCAGCTCACCAGGGGGAGGTAATTCACCCCTCCACTTT. This translates into CASSPGGGNSPLHF.